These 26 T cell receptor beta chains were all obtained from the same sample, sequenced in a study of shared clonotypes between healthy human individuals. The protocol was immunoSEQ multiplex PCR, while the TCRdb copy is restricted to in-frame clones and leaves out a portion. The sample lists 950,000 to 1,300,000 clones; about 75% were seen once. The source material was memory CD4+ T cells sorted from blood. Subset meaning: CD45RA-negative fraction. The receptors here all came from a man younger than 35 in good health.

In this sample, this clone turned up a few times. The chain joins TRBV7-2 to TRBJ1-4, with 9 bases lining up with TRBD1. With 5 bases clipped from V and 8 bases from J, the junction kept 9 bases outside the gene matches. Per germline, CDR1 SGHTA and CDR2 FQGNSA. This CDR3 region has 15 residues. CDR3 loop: CASSQGGTGREKLFF. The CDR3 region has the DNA TGTGCCAGCAGCCAGGGAGGGACAGGGCGGGAAAAACTGTTTTTT.

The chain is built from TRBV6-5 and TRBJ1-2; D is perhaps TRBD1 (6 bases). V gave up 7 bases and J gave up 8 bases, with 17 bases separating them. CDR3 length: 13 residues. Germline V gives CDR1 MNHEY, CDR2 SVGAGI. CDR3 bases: TGTGCCAGCACCCCCCTGGGGGGCCGAGGCTACACCTTC. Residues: CASTPLGGRGYTF.

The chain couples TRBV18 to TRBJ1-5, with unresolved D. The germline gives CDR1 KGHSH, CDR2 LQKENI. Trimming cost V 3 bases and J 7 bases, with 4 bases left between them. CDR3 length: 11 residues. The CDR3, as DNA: TGTGCCAGCTCACCTCAGCAGCCCCAGCATTTT. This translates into CASSPQQPQHF.

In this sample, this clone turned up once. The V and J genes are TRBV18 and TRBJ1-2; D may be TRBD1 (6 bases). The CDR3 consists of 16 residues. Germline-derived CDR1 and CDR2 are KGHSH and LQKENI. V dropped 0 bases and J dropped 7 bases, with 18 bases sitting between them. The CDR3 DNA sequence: TGTGCCAGCTCACCACCGACAGGCGACAACGAAGCTGGCTACACCTTC. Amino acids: CASSPPTGDNEAGYTF.

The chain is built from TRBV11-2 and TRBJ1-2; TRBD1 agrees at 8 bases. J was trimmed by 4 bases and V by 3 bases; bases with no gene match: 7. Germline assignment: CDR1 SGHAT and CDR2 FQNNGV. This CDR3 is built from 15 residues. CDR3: CASSFDRGGLYGYTF. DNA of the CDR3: TGTGCCAGCAGCTTCGACAGGGGTGGCCTCTATGGCTACACCTTC.

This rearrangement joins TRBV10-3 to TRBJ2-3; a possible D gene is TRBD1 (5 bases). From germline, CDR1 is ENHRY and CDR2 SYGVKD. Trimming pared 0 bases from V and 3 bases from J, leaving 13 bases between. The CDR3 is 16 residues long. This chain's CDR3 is CAISESFQGRTDTQYF. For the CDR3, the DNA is TGTGCCATCAGTGAGTCGTTCCAGGGTCGGACAGATACGCAGTATTTT.

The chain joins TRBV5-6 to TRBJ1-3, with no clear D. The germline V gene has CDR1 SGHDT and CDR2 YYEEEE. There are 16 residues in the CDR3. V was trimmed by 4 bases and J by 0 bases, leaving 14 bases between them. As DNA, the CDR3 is TGTGCCAGCAGCCAGCGCTCGGTCGGCTCTGGAAACACCATATATTTT. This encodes CASSQRSVGSGNTIYF.

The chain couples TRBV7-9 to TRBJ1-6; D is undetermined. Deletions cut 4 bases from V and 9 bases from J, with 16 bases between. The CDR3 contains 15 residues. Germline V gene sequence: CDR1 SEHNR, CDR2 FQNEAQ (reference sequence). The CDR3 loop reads CASSSDTSRRSPLHF. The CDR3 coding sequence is TGTGCCAGCAGCTCTGACACAAGCCGGCGTTCACCCCTCCACTTT.

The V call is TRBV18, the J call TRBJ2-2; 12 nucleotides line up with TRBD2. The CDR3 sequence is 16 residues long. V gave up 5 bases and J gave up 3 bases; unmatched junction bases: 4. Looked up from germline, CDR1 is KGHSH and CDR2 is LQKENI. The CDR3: CASSTRLAGDTGELFF. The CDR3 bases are TGTGCCAGCTCAACGCGACTAGCGGGAGACACCGGGGAGCTGTTTTTT.

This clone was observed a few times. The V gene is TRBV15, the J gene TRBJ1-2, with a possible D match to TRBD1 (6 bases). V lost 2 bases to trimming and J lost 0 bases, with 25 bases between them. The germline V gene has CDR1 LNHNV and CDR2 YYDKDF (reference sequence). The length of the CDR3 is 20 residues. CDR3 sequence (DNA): TGTGCCACCAGCAGATTCTATCTGGGGGCAGGTATGGGGCCTAACTATGGCTACACCTTC. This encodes CATSRFYLGAGMGPNYGYTF.

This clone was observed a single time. The CDR3 sequence is CASSLIAGTSTDTQYF. The DNA for the CDR3 is TGTGCCAGCAGCTTAATAGCGGGGACTAGCACAGATACGCAGTATTTT. The chain recombines TRBV7-3 with TRBJ2-3; 8 bases line up with TRBD2. There are 16 residues in the CDR3. CDR1 is SGHTA, CDR2 FQGTGA, per germline. V gave up 1 base and J gave up 0 bases; unmatched junction bases: 3.

The CDR3 region is CSVGWGRNEQFF. The CDR3 bases are TGCAGCGTCGGGTGGGGGAGGAATGAGCAGTTCTTC. V usage is TRBV29-1 and J usage is TRBJ2-1; TRBD2 might be the D (6 bases). CDR3 length: 12 amino acids. V gave up 6 bases and J gave up 7 bases, with 13 bases separating them. The germline gives CDR1 SQVTM, CDR2 ANQGSEA.

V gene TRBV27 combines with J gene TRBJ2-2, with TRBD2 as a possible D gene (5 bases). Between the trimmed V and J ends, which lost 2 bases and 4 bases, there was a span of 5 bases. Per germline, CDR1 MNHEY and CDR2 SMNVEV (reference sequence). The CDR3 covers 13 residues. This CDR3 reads CASSLRGTGELFF. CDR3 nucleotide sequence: TGTGCCAGCAGTTTACGGGGCACCGGGGAGCTGTTTTTT.

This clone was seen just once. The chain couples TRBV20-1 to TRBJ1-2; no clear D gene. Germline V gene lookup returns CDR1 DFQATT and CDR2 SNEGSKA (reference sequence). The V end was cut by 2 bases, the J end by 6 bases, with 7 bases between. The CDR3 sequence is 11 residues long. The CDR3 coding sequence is TGCAGTGCTAGACGGGGTAATGGCTACACCTTC. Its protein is CSARRGNGYTF.

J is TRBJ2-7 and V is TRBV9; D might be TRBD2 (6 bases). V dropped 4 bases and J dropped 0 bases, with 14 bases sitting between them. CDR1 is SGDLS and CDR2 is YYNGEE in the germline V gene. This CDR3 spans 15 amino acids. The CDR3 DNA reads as TGTGCCAGCAGCCTTAGTGGGGGGAGCTCCTACGAGCAGTACTTC. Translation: CASSLSGGSSYEQYF.

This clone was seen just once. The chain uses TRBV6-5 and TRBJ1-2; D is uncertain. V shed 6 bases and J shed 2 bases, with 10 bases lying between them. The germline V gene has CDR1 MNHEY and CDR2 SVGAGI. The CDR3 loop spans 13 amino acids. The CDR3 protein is CASRPGLNYGYTF. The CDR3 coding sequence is TGTGCCAGCAGACCGGGTTTGAACTATGGCTACACCTTC.

The CDR3: CASGLVIGQRVAQHF. The CDR3 region has the DNA TGTGCTAGTGGTTTGGTAATTGGACAACGTGTGGCCCAGCATTTT. The genes are TRBV12-5 and TRBJ1-5; tentatively, D is TRBD1 (5 bases). V lost 0 bases and J 11 bases, leaving 17 bases between the germline ends. In germline, CDR1 is LGHNT, CDR2 FRNRAP. The CDR3 consists of 15 residues.

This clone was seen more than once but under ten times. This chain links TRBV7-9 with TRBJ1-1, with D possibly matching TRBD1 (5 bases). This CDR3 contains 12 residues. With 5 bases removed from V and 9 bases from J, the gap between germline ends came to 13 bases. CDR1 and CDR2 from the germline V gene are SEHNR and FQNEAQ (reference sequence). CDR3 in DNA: TGTGCCAGCAGCAGGGACTCCCAGAAAGCTTTCTTT. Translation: CASSRDSQKAFF.

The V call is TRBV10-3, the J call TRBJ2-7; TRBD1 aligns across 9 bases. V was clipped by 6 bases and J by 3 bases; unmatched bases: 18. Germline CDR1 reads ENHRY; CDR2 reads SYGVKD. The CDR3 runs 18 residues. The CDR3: CAIRASGTGNGQNYEQYF. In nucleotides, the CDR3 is TGTGCCATCAGGGCCTCCGGGACAGGGAACGGCCAAAACTACGAGCAGTACTTC.

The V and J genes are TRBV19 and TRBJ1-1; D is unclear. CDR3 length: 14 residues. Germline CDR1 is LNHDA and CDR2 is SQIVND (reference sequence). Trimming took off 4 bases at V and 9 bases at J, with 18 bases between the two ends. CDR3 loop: CASSTQTGRVKAFF. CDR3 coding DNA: TGTGCCAGTAGTACCCAAACGGGGAGAGTTAAAGCTTTCTTT.

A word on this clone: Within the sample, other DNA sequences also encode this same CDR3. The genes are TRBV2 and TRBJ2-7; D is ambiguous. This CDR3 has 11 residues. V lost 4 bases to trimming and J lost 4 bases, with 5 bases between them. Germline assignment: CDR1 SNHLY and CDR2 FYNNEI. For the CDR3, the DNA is TGTGCCAGCAGTGGAGAATACGAGCAGTACTTC. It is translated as CASSGEYEQYF.

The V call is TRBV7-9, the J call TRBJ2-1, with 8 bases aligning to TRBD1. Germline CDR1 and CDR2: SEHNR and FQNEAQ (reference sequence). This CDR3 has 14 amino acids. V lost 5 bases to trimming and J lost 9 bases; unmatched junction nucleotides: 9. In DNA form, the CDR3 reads TGTGCCAGCAGCGTTACTCAGGGGGCGGCTGAGCAGTTCTTC. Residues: CASSVTQGAAEQFF.

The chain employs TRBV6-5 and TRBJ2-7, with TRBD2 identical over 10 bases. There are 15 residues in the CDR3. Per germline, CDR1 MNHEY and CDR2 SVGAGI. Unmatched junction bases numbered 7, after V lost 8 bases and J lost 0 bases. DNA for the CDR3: TGTGCCAGCGGAGGACTAGCGGAACTCTCCTACGAGCAGTACTTC. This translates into CASGGLAELSYEQYF.

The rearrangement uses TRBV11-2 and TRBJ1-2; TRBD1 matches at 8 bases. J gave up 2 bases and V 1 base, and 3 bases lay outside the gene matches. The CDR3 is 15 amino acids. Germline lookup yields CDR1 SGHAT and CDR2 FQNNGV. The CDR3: CASSLVQGVNYGYTF. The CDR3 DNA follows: TGTGCCAGCAGCTTAGTACAGGGGGTGAACTATGGCTACACCTTC.

The CDR3 protein is CASSAPGGGQPQHF. In DNA form, the CDR3 reads TGTGCCAGCAGTGCCCCGGGGGGGGGTCAGCCCCAGCATTTT. This chain connects TRBV28 to TRBJ1-5; tentatively, D is TRBD1 (5 bases). V gave up 5 bases and J gave up 6 bases, with 14 bases separating them. This CDR3 comprises 14 residues. In germline, CDR1 is MDHEN, CDR2 SYDVKM.

The CDR3 nucleotides are TGTGCCAGCAGCAAGCCGACAGGGGTCTCCCTATCTGGCTACACCTTC. This codes for CASSKPTGVSLSGYTF. The gene calls are TRBV5-6 and TRBJ1-2; 8 nucleotides match TRBD1. The junction had 15 bases not matched to a gene; V was cut back by 4 bases and J by 7 bases. CDR3 length equals 16 residues. In germline, CDR1 is SGHDT, CDR2 YYEEEE.